This passage covers 4 T cell receptor beta chains from one sample sequenced in a study of blood T cell repertoires in COVID-19. Assay used: immunoSEQ multiplex PCR; TCRdb lists only in-frame clones, some missing. There are about 48,000 clones in the sample; approximately 85% occur only once, and roughly 7% lies in the top ten. The sequencing input was peripheral blood. Receptors were obtained from a middle-aged man with acute or convalescent COVID-19.

The CDR3 region is CASSQGPGLLIQNIQYF. DNA of the CDR3: TGCGCCAGCAGCCAAGGGCCGGGACTTCTAATTCAAAACATTCAGTACTTC. The V gene is TRBV4-1, the J gene TRBJ2-4; D perhaps matches TRBD2 (6 bases). V was shortened by 1 base and J by 5 bases, with 18 bases between the two germline ends. Per germline, CDR1 MGHRA and CDR2 YSYEKL. The CDR3 spans 17 residues.

The rearrangement links TRBV7-2 to TRBJ2-2; D ambiguous. V was trimmed by 1 base and J by 4 bases, leaving 7 bases between them. Germline V gene lookup returns CDR1 SGHTA and CDR2 FQGNSA. This CDR3 is built from 14 residues. The CDR3 here is CASSLDWATGELFF. The DNA of the CDR3 is TGTGCCAGCAGCTTAGACTGGGCCACCGGGGAGCTGTTTTTT.

CDR3 amino acids: CASRVLGPVAPQHF. CDR3 bases: TGTGCCAGCAGAGTCCTTGGGCCAGTCGCGCCCCAGCATTTT. The chain employs TRBV2 and TRBJ1-5; D unclear. CDR1 and CDR2 (germline): SNHLY, FYNNEI. Between the trimmed V and J ends, which lost 6 bases and 9 bases, there was a span of 18 bases. The CDR3 covers 14 residues.

The rearrangement joins TRBV7-8 to TRBJ1-5; no definite D call. V was pared by 3 bases and J by 0 bases, with 6 bases between. The CDR3 is 14 residues long. Germline-derived CDR1 and CDR2 are SGHVS and FQNEAQ. The CDR3 DNA reads TGTGCCAGCAGCTTTACAAATAGCAATCAGCCCCAGCATTTT. Its translation: CASSFTNSNQPQHF.